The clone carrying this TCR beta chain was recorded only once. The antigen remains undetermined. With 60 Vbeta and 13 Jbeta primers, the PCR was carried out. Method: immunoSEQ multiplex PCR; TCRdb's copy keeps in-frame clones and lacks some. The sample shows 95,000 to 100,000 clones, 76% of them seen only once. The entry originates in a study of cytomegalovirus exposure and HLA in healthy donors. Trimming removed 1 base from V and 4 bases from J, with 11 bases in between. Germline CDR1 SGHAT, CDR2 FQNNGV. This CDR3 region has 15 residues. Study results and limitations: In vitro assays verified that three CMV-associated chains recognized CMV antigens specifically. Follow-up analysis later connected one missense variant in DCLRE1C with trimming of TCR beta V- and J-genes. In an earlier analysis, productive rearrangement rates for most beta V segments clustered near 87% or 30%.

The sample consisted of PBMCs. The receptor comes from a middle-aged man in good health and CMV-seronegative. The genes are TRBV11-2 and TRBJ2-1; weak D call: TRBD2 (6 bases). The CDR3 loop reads CASSLGLDRYNEQFF. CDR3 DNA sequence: TGTGCCAGCAGCTTAGGACTAGATCGTTACAATGAGCAGTTCTTC. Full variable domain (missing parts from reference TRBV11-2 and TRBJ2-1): EAGVAQSPRYKIIEKRQSVAFWCNPISGHATLYWYQQILGQGPKLLIQFQNNGVVDDSQLPKDRFSAERLKGVDSTLKIQPAKLEDSAVYLCASSLGLDRYNEQFFGPGTRLTVL.